This T cell receptor beta chain is from a study of CD8 T cells in ankylosing spondylitis. Whole-study findings and limits: The study identified a TCR beta motif of seven or eight highly homologous variants that appeared characteristic of ankylosing spondylitis blood. From matched ankylosing spondylitis synovial fluid, disease-linked clones were reportedly recovered at significantly enriched levels.

This clonotype has only one observation. Its target is not known. This CDR3 is 15 amino acids long. Between the trimmed V and J ends, which lost 4 bases and 5 bases, there was a span of 18 bases. Looked up from germline, CDR1 is MNHEY and CDR2 is SMNVEV (reference sequence). TCRdb independently ran MiXCR on the 5' RACE reads; one entry per CDR3 protein. The data hold roughly 400,000 distinct CDR3 sequences, with about 22% observed a single time. Sequenced input: blood, either unsorted or a sorted T cell fraction (not recorded which). The receptor's source is a male donor with ankylosing spondylitis. The rearrangement links TRBV27 to TRBJ2-7; a weak D match, TRBD1 (5 bases). The CDR3 region is CASSSPLAGWDEQYF. The CDR3 DNA reads as TGTGCCAGCAGTTCCCCTTTGGCAGGGTGGGACGAGCAGTACTTC.